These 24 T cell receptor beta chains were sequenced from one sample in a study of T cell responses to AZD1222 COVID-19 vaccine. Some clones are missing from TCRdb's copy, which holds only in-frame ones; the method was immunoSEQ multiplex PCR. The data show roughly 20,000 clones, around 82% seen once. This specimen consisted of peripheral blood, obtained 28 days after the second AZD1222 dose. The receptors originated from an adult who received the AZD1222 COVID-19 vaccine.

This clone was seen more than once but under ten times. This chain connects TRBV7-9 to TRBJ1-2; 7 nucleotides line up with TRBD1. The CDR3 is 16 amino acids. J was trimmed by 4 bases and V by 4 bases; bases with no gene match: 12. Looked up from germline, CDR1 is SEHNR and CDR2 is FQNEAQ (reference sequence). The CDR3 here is CASSSSLNRGSYGYTF. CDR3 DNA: TGTGCCAGCAGCTCCTCATTGAACAGGGGTTCCTATGGCTACACCTTC.

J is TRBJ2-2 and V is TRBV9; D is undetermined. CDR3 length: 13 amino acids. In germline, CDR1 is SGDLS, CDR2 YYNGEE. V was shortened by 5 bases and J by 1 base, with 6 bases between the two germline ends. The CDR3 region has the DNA TGTGCCAGCAGAGACGGGAACACCGGGGAGCTGTTTTTT. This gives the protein CASRDGNTGELFF.

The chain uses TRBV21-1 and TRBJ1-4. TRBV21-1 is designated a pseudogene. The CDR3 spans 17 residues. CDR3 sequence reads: CARSERGRPHGNEKLFF. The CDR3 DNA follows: TGTGCCAGGAGCGAGAGGGGCAGACCTCACGGTAATGAAAAACTGTTTTTT.

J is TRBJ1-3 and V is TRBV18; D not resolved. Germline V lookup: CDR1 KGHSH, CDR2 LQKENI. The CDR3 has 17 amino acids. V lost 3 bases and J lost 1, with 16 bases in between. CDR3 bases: TGTGCCAGCTCACCGGAATTACAAGCGAATTCTGGAAACACCATATATTTT. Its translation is CASSPELQANSGNTIYF.

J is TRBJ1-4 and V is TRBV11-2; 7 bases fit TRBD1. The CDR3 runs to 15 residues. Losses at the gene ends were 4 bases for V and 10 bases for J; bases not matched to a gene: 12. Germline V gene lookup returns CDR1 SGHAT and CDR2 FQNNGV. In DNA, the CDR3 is TGTGCCAGCAGCTCGGAATCGCGACAGGGCGGAAAACTGTTTTTT. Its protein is CASSSESRQGGKLFF.

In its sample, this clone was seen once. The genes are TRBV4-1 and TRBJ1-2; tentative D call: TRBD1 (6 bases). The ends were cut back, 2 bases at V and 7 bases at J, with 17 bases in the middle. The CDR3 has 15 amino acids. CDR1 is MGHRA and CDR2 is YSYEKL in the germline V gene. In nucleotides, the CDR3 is TGCGCCAGCAGCCAACCGACAGGCACGCTACTTGGCTACACCTTC. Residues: CASSQPTGTLLGYTF.

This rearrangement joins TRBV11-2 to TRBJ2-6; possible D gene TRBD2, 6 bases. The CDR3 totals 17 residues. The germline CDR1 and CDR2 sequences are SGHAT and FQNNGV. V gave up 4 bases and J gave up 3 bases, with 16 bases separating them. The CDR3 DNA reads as TGTGCCAGCAGCTGGGAGGAAGCACCCTATGGGGCCAACGTCCTGACTTTC. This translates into CASSWEEAPYGANVLTF.

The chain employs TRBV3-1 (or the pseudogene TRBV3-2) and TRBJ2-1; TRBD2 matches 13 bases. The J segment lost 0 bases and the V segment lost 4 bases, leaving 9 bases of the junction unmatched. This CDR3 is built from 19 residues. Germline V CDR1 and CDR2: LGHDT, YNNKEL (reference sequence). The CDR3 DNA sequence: TGTGCCAGCAGCCTGGGACTAGCGGGGTCAGCGGACTCCTACAATGAGCAGTTCTTC. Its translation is CASSLGLAGSADSYNEQFF.

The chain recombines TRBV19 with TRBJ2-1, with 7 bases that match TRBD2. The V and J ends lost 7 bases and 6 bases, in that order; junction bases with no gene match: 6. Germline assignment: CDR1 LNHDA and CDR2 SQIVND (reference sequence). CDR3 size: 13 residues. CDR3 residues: CASTLGGSNEQFF. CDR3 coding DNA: TGTGCCAGTACATTAGGCGGGAGCAATGAGCAGTTCTTC.

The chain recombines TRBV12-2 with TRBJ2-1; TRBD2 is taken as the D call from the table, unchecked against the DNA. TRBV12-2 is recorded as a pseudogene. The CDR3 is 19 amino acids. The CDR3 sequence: CASRLVRAGSLNFANEQFF. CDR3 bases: TGTGCAAGTCGCTTAGTCCGGGCGGGCTCCCTCAATTTTGCTAATGAGCAGTTCTTC.

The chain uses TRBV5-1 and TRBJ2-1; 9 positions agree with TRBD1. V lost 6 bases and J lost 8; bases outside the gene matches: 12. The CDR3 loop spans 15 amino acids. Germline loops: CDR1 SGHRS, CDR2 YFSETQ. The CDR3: CASTRRGQGRDEQFF. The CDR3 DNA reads TGCGCCAGCACCCGTCGGGGACAGGGTCGGGATGAGCAGTTCTTC.

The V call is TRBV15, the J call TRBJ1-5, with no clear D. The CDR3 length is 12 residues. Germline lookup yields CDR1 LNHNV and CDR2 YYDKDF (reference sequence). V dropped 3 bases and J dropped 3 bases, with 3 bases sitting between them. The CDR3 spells CATSRPNQPQHF. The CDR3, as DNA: TGTGCCACCAGCAGGCCCAATCAGCCCCAGCATTTT.

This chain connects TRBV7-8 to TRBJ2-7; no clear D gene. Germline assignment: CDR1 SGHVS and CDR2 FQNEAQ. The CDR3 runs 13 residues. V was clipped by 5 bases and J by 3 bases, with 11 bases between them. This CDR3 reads CASSLGISYEQYF. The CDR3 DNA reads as TGTGCCAGCAGCCTGGGAATAAGCTACGAGCAGTACTTC.

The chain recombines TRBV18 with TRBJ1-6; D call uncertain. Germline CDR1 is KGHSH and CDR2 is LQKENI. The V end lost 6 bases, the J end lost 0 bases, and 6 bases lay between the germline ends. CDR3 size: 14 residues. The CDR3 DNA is TGTGCCAGCTCGACGGACTCCTATAATTCACCCCTCCACTTT. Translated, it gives CASSTDSYNSPLHF.

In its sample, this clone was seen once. CDR3 residues: CAIKGAEGYNEQFF. As DNA, the CDR3 is TGTGCCATCAAAGGAGCGGAGGGCTACAATGAGCAGTTCTTC. The rearrangement links TRBV10-3 to TRBJ2-1; possible D gene TRBD2, 6 bases. Per germline, CDR1 ENHRY and CDR2 SYGVKD. The CDR3 runs to 14 residues. V was pared by 7 bases and J by 3 bases, with 13 bases between.

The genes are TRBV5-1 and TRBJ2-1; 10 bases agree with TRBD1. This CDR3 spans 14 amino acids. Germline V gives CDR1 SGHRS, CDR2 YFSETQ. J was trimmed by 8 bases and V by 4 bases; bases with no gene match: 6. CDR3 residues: CASSRDRGSDEQFF. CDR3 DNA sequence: TGCGCCAGCAGCCGGGACAGGGGTTCTGATGAGCAGTTCTTC.

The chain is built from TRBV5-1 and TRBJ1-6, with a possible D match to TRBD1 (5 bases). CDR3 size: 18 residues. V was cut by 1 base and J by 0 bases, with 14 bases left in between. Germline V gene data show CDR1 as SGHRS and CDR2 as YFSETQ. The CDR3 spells CASSLSGPMVSYNSPLHF. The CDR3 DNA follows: TGCGCCAGCAGCTTGTCAGGGCCGATGGTCTCCTATAATTCACCCCTCCACTTT.

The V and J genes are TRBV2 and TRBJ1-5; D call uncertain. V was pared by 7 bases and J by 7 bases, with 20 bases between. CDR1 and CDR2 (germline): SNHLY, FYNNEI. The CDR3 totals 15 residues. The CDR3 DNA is TGTGCCAGCACTCCAAGCGGGGTGATATCCCAGCCCCAGCATTTT. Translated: CASTPSGVISQPQHF. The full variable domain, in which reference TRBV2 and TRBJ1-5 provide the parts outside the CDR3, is EPEVTQTPSHQVTQMGQEVILRCVPISNHLYFYWYRQILGQKVEFLVSFYNNEISEKSEIFDDQFSVERPDGSNFTLKIRSTKLEDSAMYFCASTPSGVISQPQHFGDGTRLSIL.

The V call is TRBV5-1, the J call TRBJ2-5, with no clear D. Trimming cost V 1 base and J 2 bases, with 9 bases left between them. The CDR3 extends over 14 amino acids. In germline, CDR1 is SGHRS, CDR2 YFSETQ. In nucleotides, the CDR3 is TGCGCCAGCAGCTTGTGGGCGAGTCAAGAGACCCAGTACTTC. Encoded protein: CASSLWASQETQYF.

In nucleotides, the CDR3 is TGCAGTGCTAGTGGGAGCGGGAGGGCCGGGGTGTTGGACAAAAACATTCAGTACTTC. The encoded protein is CSASGSGRAGVLDKNIQYF. The rearrangement links TRBV20-1 to TRBJ2-4; 10 bases are a match to TRBD2. The germline CDR1 and CDR2 sequences are DFQATT and SNEGSKA (reference sequence). The length of the CDR3 is 19 residues. Trimming cost V 3 bases and J 3 bases; bases outside gene matches: 17.

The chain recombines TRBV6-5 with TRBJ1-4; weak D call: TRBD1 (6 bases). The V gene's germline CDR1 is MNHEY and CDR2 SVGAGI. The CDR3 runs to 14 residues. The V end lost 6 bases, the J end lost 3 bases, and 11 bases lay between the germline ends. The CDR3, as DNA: TGTGCCAGCAGAACAGGGTCGGCTAATGAAAAACTGTTTTTT. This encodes CASRTGSANEKLFF.

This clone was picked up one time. As DNA, the CDR3 is TGTGCCAGCAGCCAAGCCGGCTACGAGCAGTACTTC. Translating gives CASSQAGYEQYF. This chain connects TRBV3-1 (or the pseudogene TRBV3-2) to TRBJ2-7; D remains unclear. The CDR3 is 12 amino acids. The V end was cut by 1 base, the J end by 3 bases, with 4 bases between. The V gene's germline CDR1 is LGHDT and CDR2 YNNKEL (reference sequence).

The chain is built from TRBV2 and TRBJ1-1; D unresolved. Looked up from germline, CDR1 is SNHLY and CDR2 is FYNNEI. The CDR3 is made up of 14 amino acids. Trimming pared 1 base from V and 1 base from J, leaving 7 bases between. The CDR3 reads CASSEVGRNTEAFF. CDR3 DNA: TGTGCCAGCAGTGAAGTGGGCAGGAACACTGAAGCTTTCTTT. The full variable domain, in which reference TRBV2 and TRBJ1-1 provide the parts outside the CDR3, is EPEVTQTPSHQVTQMGQEVILRCVPISNHLYFYWYRQILGQKVEFLVSFYNNEISEKSEIFDDQFSVERPDGSNFTLKIRSTKLEDSAMYFCASSEVGRNTEAFFGQGTRLTVV.

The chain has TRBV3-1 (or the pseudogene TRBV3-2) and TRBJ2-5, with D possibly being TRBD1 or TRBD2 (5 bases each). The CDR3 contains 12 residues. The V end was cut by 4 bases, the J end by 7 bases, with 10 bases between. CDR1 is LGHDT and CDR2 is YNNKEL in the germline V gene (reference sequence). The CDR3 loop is CASSRDRGTQYF. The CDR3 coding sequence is TGTGCCAGCAGCCGGGACCGGGGGACCCAGTACTTC.